The text below deals with one TCR beta chain. The antigen remains unidentified. The germline V gene encodes CDR1 LNHDA and CDR2 SQIVND (reference sequence). V gave up 5 bases and J gave up 4 bases; unmatched junction bases: 6. The CDR3 contains 15 residues. This table comes from immunoSEQ multiplex PCR, and its TCRdb copy is limited to in-frame clones, with some not included. Found here are roughly 60,000 clones, about 83% of them singletons; the top ten hold approximately 30%. The source of the sample is a study of OX40 agonist ivuxolimab in advanced cancers. Study overall: An agonistic anti-OX40 (CD134) antibody, ivuxolimab, was used to treat the patients. Antecedent anti-PD-1, anti-PD-L1 or anti-CTLA-4 therapy was permissible, with roughly 40% having received some. The group had a mean age of about 60 years, ranged from about 20 to 80, and was 82.7% male. Study observations and caveats: Averaging showed that CD8+ T cells had more expanded clones than CD4+ did.

The sample in question was CD4+ or CD8+ T cells sorted from blood, obtained in a trial of the OX40 agonist ivuxolimab. The chain employs TRBV19 and TRBJ1-1, with 11 bases matching TRBD1. The source is an adult with an advanced solid tumor such as melanoma, head and neck, liver or kidney cancer. CDR3 in amino acids: CASSRTGGGGTEAFF. The DNA for the CDR3 is TGTGCCAGTAGTCGGACAGGGGGCGGGGGCACTGAAGCTTTCTTT.